The rows below give T cell receptor beta chains drawn from one sample of a study of blood T cell repertoires in COVID-19. Clones were sequenced by immunoSEQ multiplex PCR, and TCRdb holds only the in-frame ones, with some missing. The sample carries around 92,000 clones, about 82% recorded once. Sequenced input: peripheral blood. These receptors originate from a human donor in a cohort sampled during active COVID-19. The conserved cysteine and the conserved F or W are not part of the CDR3 here.

V	CDR3
TRBV5-4	ASSLARTSGGNYNEQF
TRBV5-3	ARNLLSGTGVNTGELF
TRBV5-6	ASRGTGALYEQY
TRBV2	ASSSGGETQY
TRBV7-2	ASSLSPRGGSGTQY
TRBV9	ASSATESSYNEQF
TRBV3-1/TRBV3-2	ASSQGGTRQETQY
TRBV7-2	ASSLGRYTEAF
TRBV30	AADLRSGPSYEQF
TRBV4-1	ASSQDRQANQPQH
TRBV18	ASSPRQGDAGELF
TRBV19	ASSSGDTGELF
TRBV7-2	ASSPRAGPSQETQY
TRBV4-1	AGSPGQGARTYEQY
TRBV7-2	ASRRGTSGRYEQF
TRBV5-1	ASSTEQGARSPLH
TRBV19	ASTLTGGPADTQY
TRBV11-2	ASSLDVLGQAGNTEAF
TRBV6-5	ASSLSGGASYEQY
TRBV5-1	ASSLRGQKSSGANVLT
TRBV5-6	ASSLVSGYNEQF
TRBV19	ASSNGQGGSPLH
TRBV18	ASSQDRTYTDTQY
TRBV11-1	ASSLTGGMNTEAF
TRBV5-1	ASFPGGASEAF
TRBV5-1	ASSLNQTSDQEEQY
TRBV19	ASSSGRALEQF
TRBV10-3	AISSGQSKTQY
TRBV4-3	ASSQDHRYGYT
TRBV4-1	ASSQNRGSSTDTQY
TRBV3-1/TRBV3-2	ASSQADRGHEKLF
TRBV28	ASSLQGFTYEQY
TRBV18	ASSATGAPGQAGPGAF
TRBV7-8	ASSSGGGFSYNEQF
TRBV3-1/TRBV3-2	ASSQEATGQGAVNEQY
TRBV12-3/TRBV12-4	ASSLRDKPN
TRBV7-9	ASSPLGGSQAQH
TRBV5-3	ARSQGEGVTDTQY
TRBV11-3	ASSSRSTYEQY
TRBV18	ASSPLAKSRNTDTQY
TRBV5-6	ASSLEGLQGFSEAF
TRBV13	ASSFGQGNYGYT
TRBV11-3	ASSFRGSEQY
TRBV29-1	SVEKLAGGGYEQY
TRBV6-5	ASSYLETQY
TRBV29-1	SADTSASYNEQF
TRBV28	ASTPMRTGWGPDTQY
TRBV7-2	ASSRTGANEKLF
TRBV2	ASSEARLSRAKQDTIY
TRBV3-1/TRBV3-2	ASSERRDYGYT